This TCR beta chain was recorded in a study of control samples from healthy donors and cancer patients. V dropped 5 bases and J dropped 1 base, with 14 bases sitting between them. The CDR3 is 15 amino acids. Germline lookup yields CDR1 SGHNT and CDR2 YENEEA. Profiling relied on immunoSEQ multiplex PCR, and the TCRdb table lists in-frame clones only, not all of them. Of 200,000 to 250,000 clones in the sample, about 94% were seen once. The sequence derives from a middle-aged man in good health. The chain recombines TRBV11-3 with TRBJ1-1; maybe TRBD1 (5 bases). Source material: blood. CDR3 DNA sequence: TGTGCCAGCAGCCCGGGTGGGCAGGGGAACACTGAAGCTTTCTTT. Translation: CASSPGGQGNTEAFF.